A single sample gave rise to the 10 T cell receptor beta chains below, sequenced in a study of blood T cell repertoires in COVID-19. Generated by immunoSEQ multiplex PCR, the TCRdb table keeps only in-frame clones and is missing some. The sample records around 250,000 clones, roughly 88% being singletons. The sequenced sample was peripheral blood. The receptor source for this set is a woman aged 65 to 85 with COVID-19, enrolled during active disease.

The rearrangement uses TRBV27 and TRBJ1-1; D is possibly TRBD1 (6 bases). The germline gives CDR1 MNHEY, CDR2 SMNVEV (reference sequence). The CDR3 spans 13 residues. Trimming took 6 bases from V and 1 from J, leaving 9 bases between them. The CDR3 DNA reads TGTGCCAGCAGGCGAGGGGGGAACACTGAAGCTTTCTTT. Protein sequence: CASRRGGNTEAFF.

This sequence joins TRBV5-6 and TRBJ1-2; D is unclear. The CDR3 loop spans 11 amino acids. Germline V gene sequence: CDR1 SGHDT, CDR2 YYEEEE. Deletions cut 0 bases from V and 7 bases from J, with 4 bases between. CDR3 in DNA: TGTGCCAGCAGCTTGGCGGGTGGCTACACCTTC. Protein: CASSLAGGYTF. The full variable domain, rest sourced from reference TRBV5-6 and TRBJ1-2, is DAGVTQSPTHLIKTRGQQVTLRCSPKSGHDTVSWYQQALGQGPQFIFQYYEEEERQRGNFPDRFSGHQFPNYSSELNVNALLLGDSALYLCASSLAGGYTFGSGTRLTVV.

The chain has TRBV7-2 and TRBJ2-3; 9 nucleotides align to TRBD2. Per the germline V gene, CDR1 is SGHTA and CDR2 is FQGNSA. The J segment lost 6 bases and the V segment lost 8 bases, leaving 12 bases of the junction unmatched. The length of the CDR3 is 15 residues. CDR3 coding DNA: TGTGCCAGCTCGTGGGGCGGGAGGGCCGCGGATACGCAGTATTTT. Translation: CASSWGGRAADTQYF.

The chain recombines TRBV12-2 with TRBJ2-4; the tabulated D call, TRBD1, remains unverified against the DNA. TRBV12-2 is a recognized pseudogene. The CDR3 has 16 amino acids. The DNA of the CDR3 is TGTGCAAGTCGCTCCACAGGTGTTCGAGTCAAAAACATTCAGTACTTC. Translation gives CASRSTGVRVKNIQYF.

This clone occurred once. This chain links TRBV27 with TRBJ2-7; TRBD2 aligns across 8 bases. The ends lost 3 bases at V and 3 bases at J; junction bases unmatched: 1. CDR3 length equals 13 residues. CDR1 is MNHEY and CDR2 is SMNVEV in the germline V gene (reference sequence). The CDR3 loop reads CASSFGTSYEQYF. DNA for the CDR3: TGTGCCAGCAGTTTCGGGACTAGCTACGAGCAGTACTTC.

CDR3 amino acids: CAISGWLAGESGGELFF. The CDR3 nucleotides are TGTGCCATCAGCGGTTGGCTAGCGGGAGAAAGTGGCGGGGAGCTGTTTTTT. This chain links TRBV10-3 with TRBJ2-2; 10 bases match TRBD2. V was pared by 6 bases and J by 7 bases, with 14 bases of the junction left unmatched. Germline V gene data show CDR1 as ENHRY and CDR2 as SYGVKD. CDR3 size: 17 residues.

CDR3: CASSVGYGAGEKLFF. The CDR3 bases are TGTGCCAGCAGCGTGGGCTACGGGGCGGGGGAAAAACTGTTTTTT. The genes are TRBV7-2 and TRBJ1-4; tentative D call: TRBD1 (5 bases). Germline CDR1 SGHTA, CDR2 FQGNSA. This CDR3 is 15 amino acids long. With 5 bases removed from V and 8 bases from J, the gap between germline ends came to 18 bases.

The chain has TRBV30 and TRBJ1-1, with D maybe TRBD1 (6 bases). The CDR3 contains 18 residues. V shed 3 bases and J shed 0 bases, with 23 bases lying between them. Germline CDR1 reads GTSNPN; CDR2 reads SVGIG (reference sequence). The CDR3 is CAWSRPEGGVAMNTEAFF. The CDR3 bases are TGTGCCTGGAGCCGACCCGAGGGGGGGGTGGCAATGAACACTGAAGCTTTCTTT.

This clone has only a few counts. The chain combines TRBV20-1 with TRBJ1-2; D not resolved. V shed 2 bases and J shed 8 bases, with 9 bases lying between them. Germline CDR1 reads DFQATT; CDR2 reads SNEGSKA (reference sequence). This CDR3 is 11 amino acids long. In DNA, the CDR3 is TGCAGTGCTAGATACGTCGGGGGCTACACCTTC. Translating it yields CSARYVGGYTF.

The chain carries TRBV9 and TRBJ2-5; TRBD1 might be the D (6 bases). The CDR3 sequence is 14 residues long. V lost 0 bases and J lost 0, with 6 bases in between. The germline V gene encodes CDR1 SGDLS and CDR2 YYNGEE. The CDR3 sequence: CASSVGGHQETQYF. DNA of the CDR3: TGTGCCAGCAGCGTAGGGGGGCACCAAGAGACCCAGTACTTC.